Listed below are T cell receptor beta chains from one sample, sequenced in a study of T-cell reconstitution after alpha-beta-depleted transplantation in children. MiXCR, applied by TCRdb to the PCR reads, yields one record per CDR3 protein. The table records approximately 270,000 distinct CDR3 sequences, nearly 10% of them present only once. The input for sequencing was PBMCs from the stem cell graft donor, taken from the stem cell graft. Receptors were obtained from a human donor who donated a stem cell graft to a child with SCID. Both conserved end residues are part of each CDR3. Each record gives: V gene, CDR3 length, CDR3 protein.

>TRBV5-1|15
CASSLAGWGNTEAFF
>TRBV10-3|15
CAISESGQGIYEQYF
>TRBV12-3/TRBV12-4|16
CASSQQGGTNTGELFF
>TRBV20-1|16
CSAREGLAGNQETQYF
>TRBV27|15
CASSLTGRVGETQYF
>TRBV5-1|19
CASSLATLGGGSENTEAFF
>TRBV9|13
CASSAQGNQPQHF
>TRBV7-6|16
CASSSLDSGYTGELFF
>TRBV4-1|13
CASSRRGDSPLHF
>TRBV10-3|16
CAIKAKASGQTDTQYF
>TRBV5-1|14
CASSVSGLGDEQYF
>TRBV7-8|15
CASSFLIPRGGEQYF
>TRBV6-1|16
CASSEAGWQGMDGYTF
>TRBV3-1|15
CASSQDAKGKETQYF
>TRBV24-1|13
CATSDPGTKEQFF